Shown below are 12 T cell receptor beta chains from a single sample sequenced in a study of glioma-infiltrating T cells. The iRepertoire nested amplicon-rescue multiplex PCR amplified TCR alpha and beta CDR3s from RNA. TCRdb re-analysed the multiplex PCR reads in MiXCR, keeping a single row per CDR3 protein. Counted here are approximately 3,500 distinct CDR3 sequences, roughly 17% occurring once; the ten biggest clones make up roughly 52%. The sequencing sample was made of glioma tissue, nonneoplastic brain tissue, or PBMCs (not recorded which). The receptors stem from a human donor with low-grade glioma or glioblastoma, undergoing nonglioma brain surgery, or in good health (not recorded which).

For the CDR3, the DNA is TGCGCCACCAAGAACAGGGGGCTAGATCAGCCCCAGCATTTT. Protein sequence: CATKNRGLDQPQHF. The chain combines TRBV10-2 with TRBJ1-5; 9 bases map to TRBD1. The CDR3 is made up of 14 amino acids. V gave up 10 bases and J gave up 5 bases; unmatched junction bases: 9. The germline V gene encodes CDR1 WSHSY and CDR2 SAAADI.

This clonotype is deemed medium-sized. The chain carries TRBV20-1 and TRBJ2-1; 11 nucleotides match TRBD2. This CDR3 is 13 amino acids long. The junction had 4 bases not matched to a gene; V was cut back by 3 bases and J by 9 bases. The germline gives CDR1 DFQATT, CDR2 SNEGSKA (reference sequence). CDR3 DNA: TGCAGTGCTAGGTCTAGCGGGGGGAGTGAGCAGTTCTTC. Translation: CSARSSGGSEQFF.

On this clonotype itself: A much larger clone sits a single nucleotide away, making a read error possible. This chain uses TRBV5-8 with TRBJ1-3; 7 bases agree with TRBD1. Germline V gives CDR1 SGHTS, CDR2 YDEGEE. The CDR3 extends over 15 amino acids. The CDR3 reads CVSSSSGTAGNTIYF. The CDR3 DNA reads TGTGTCAGCAGCTCTTCCGGGACAGCGGGAAACACCATATATTTT.

The table lists this clonotype with many counts. This chain connects TRBV19 to TRBJ2-5; 9 bases map to TRBD1. Germline V gene data show CDR1 as LNHDA and CDR2 as SQIVND (reference sequence). This CDR3 spans 14 amino acids. The V and J ends lost 3 bases and 5 bases, in that order; junction bases with no gene match: 4. The CDR3 protein is CASSMNRGRETQYF. In DNA, the CDR3 is TGTGCCAGTAGTATGAACAGGGGGCGGGAGACCCAGTACTTC.

This clonotype was found many times. The genes are TRBV4-1 and TRBJ1-2; a possible D gene is TRBD1 (6 bases). The CDR3 is 16 residues long. V dropped 0 bases and J dropped 0 bases, with 11 bases sitting between them. CDR1 is MGHRA, CDR2 YSYEKL, per germline. CDR3 sequence reads: CASSQDGGKANYGYTF. The CDR3 nucleotides read TGCGCCAGCAGCCAAGATGGGGGCAAAGCTAACTATGGCTACACCTTC.

The table lists this clonotype with many counts. This chain uses TRBV2 with TRBJ2-1; D unresolved. There are 13 residues in the CDR3. Trimming took off 2 bases at V and 7 bases at J, with 9 bases between the two ends. Germline loops: CDR1 SNHLY, CDR2 FYNNEI. The CDR3 DNA is TGTGCCAGCAGTGAATCCGATTTTAATGAGCAGTTCTTC. This encodes CASSESDFNEQFF.

The V gene is TRBV5-4, the J gene TRBJ2-1, with D possibly matching TRBD2 (6 bases). Trimming took off 0 bases at V and 0 bases at J, with 7 bases between the two ends. This CDR3 has 15 residues. Germline V CDR1 and CDR2: SGHNT, YYREEE (reference sequence). The chain's CDR3 is CASSLGGGSYNEQFF. CDR3 nucleotides: TGTGCCAGCAGCTTGGGGGGAGGCTCCTACAATGAGCAGTTCTTC.

This clonotype is medium-sized. The chain recombines TRBV7-8 with TRBJ1-5, with a tentative D call TRBD1 (6 bases). The CDR3 is 13 residues long. Trimming left V 5 bases short and J 4 bases short, with 9 bases between. CDR1 and CDR2 (germline): SGHVS, FQNEAQ. The CDR3 loop is CASSRQENQPQHF. The CDR3 DNA sequence: TGTGCCAGCAGCAGACAGGAGAATCAGCCCCAGCATTTT. The full variable domain, with the rest looked up from reference TRBV7-8 and TRBJ1-5, is GAGVSQSPRYKVAKRGQDVALRCDPISGHVSLFWYQQALGQGPEFLTYFQNEAQLDKSGLPSDRFFAERPEGSVSTLKIQRTQQEDSAVYLCASSRQENQPQHFGDGTRLSIL.

The genes are TRBV7-6 and TRBJ1-1; the D is unclear. V was clipped by 11 bases and J by 5 bases, with 21 bases between them. CDR1 and CDR2 from the germline V gene are SGHVS and FNYEAQ. The CDR3 is made up of 14 amino acids. The CDR3 sequence: CAGTLSGRKTEAFF. CDR3 nucleotide sequence: TGTGCCGGCACCCTAAGCGGGAGGAAAACTGAAGCTTTCTTT.

The chain couples TRBV4-1 to TRBJ1-5; 7 bases are shared with TRBD1. Trimming removed 4 bases from V and 9 bases from J; junction bases left unmatched: 6. The CDR3 is made up of 13 amino acids. The V gene's germline CDR1 is MGHRA and CDR2 YSYEKL. CDR3 residues: CASSLTGDRPQHF. The CDR3, as DNA: TGCGCCAGCAGCCTCACAGGGGATCGGCCCCAGCATTTT.

By proportion, this clonotype is medium-sized. The chain couples TRBV20-1 to TRBJ2-5; a weak D match, TRBD1 (6 bases). There are 16 residues in the CDR3. Germline-derived CDR1 and CDR2 are DFQATT and SNEGSKA (reference sequence). V gave up 0 bases and J gave up 3 bases, with 17 bases separating them. The CDR3: CSARDLKTGLEETQYF. CDR3 in DNA: TGCAGTGCTAGAGATCTCAAGACAGGCCTGGAAGAGACCCAGTACTTC.

This clonotype rates as large. The J gene is TRBJ1-1, the V gene TRBV20-1; unclear D gene. The CDR3 loop spans 16 amino acids. V gave up 1 base and J gave up 0 bases, with 15 bases separating them. The germline V gene has CDR1 DFQATT and CDR2 SNEGSKA (reference sequence). CDR3 sequence: CSARVPLLLMNTEAFF. As DNA, the CDR3 is TGCAGTGCTAGAGTCCCCCTTCTCCTGATGAACACTGAAGCTTTCTTT.